A single sample gave rise to the 27 T cell receptor beta chains below, sequenced in a study of T-cell memory formation after mild COVID-19. MiXCR, run by TCRdb on the 5' RACE reads, gives a single entry per CDR3 protein. The sample shows 100,000 to 150,000 distinct CDR3 sequences, around 6.3% of them seen only once. Sequences were obtained from PBMCs or a T cell subset sorted from them (not recorded which). These receptor sequences come from an adult woman who had mild COVID-19 (a few samples of this study predate the infection). Cell type and time point are not known.

The chain combines TRBV7-2 with TRBJ2-5; D remains ambiguous. Trimming stripped 1 base from V and 0 bases from J, with 12 bases between. The length of the CDR3 is 16 residues. Germline V lookup: CDR1 SGHTA, CDR2 FQGNSA. CDR3 residues: CASSLGAGRNQETQYF. The CDR3 nucleotides read TGTGCCAGCAGCTTAGGGGCAGGACGCAACCAAGAGACCCAGTACTTC.

The V gene is TRBV11-2, the J gene TRBJ2-7; either TRBD1 or TRBD2 may fit D (6 bases each). The CDR3 extends over 14 amino acids. CDR1 and CDR2 (germline): SGHAT, FQNNGV. V was clipped by 1 base and J by 6 bases, with 13 bases between them. Here the CDR3 reads CASSLAGAGGEQYF. The CDR3 nucleotides read TGTGCCAGCAGCTTAGCAGGGGCCGGGGGCGAGCAGTACTTC. Combining the CDR3 with reference TRBV11-2 and TRBJ2-7 gives the whole variable domain EAGVAQSPRYKIIEKRQSVAFWCNPISGHATLYWYQQILGQGPKLLIQFQNNGVVDDSQLPKDRFSAERLKGVDSTLKIQPAKLEDSAVYLCASSLAGAGGEQYFGPGTRLTVT.

The CDR3 here is CASSLNVGQGRGQETQYF. CDR3 bases: TGTGCCAGCAGTCTGAACGTCGGACAGGGACGAGGACAAGAGACCCAGTACTTC. The chain employs TRBV28 and TRBJ2-5; 8 bases are shared with TRBD1. The CDR3 loop spans 18 amino acids. J gave up 2 bases and V 5 bases, and 16 bases lay outside the gene matches. Per germline, CDR1 MDHEN and CDR2 SYDVKM.

The chain employs TRBV6-5 and TRBJ1-2, with D hard to call. Germline V gene sequence: CDR1 MNHEY, CDR2 SVGAGI. The CDR3 consists of 14 residues. Trimming shortened V by 2 bases and J by 5 bases, and 12 bases separated the two germline ends. CDR3 DNA sequence: TGTGCCAGCAGTTACGATCGGGTTTGGTATGGCTACACCTTC. Translated, it gives CASSYDRVWYGYTF.

This clonotype was seen more than once but under ten times. V is TRBV30 and J is TRBJ2-3; 12 bases match TRBD2. The length of the CDR3 is 15 residues. The germline gives CDR1 GTSNPN, CDR2 SVGIG (reference sequence). Trimming took 2 bases from V and 4 from J; bases not matched to a gene: 4. CDR3 residues: CAWSRTSGIPDTQYF. For the CDR3, the DNA is TGTGCCTGGAGTCGGACTAGCGGGATCCCAGATACGCAGTATTTT.

Many counts were recorded for this clonotype. The V and J genes are TRBV20-1 and TRBJ2-7; D may correspond to TRBD1 or TRBD2 (5 bases each). The CDR3 covers 13 residues. Germline V gene data show CDR1 as DFQATT and CDR2 as SNEGSKA (reference sequence). With 0 bases removed from V and 5 bases from J, the gap between germline ends came to 11 bases. CDR3 protein: CSARDPRDHEQYF. CDR3 bases: TGCAGTGCTAGAGACCCCAGGGACCACGAGCAGTACTTC.

The gene calls are TRBV18 and TRBJ2-7, with 8 positions matching TRBD2. In germline, CDR1 is KGHSH, CDR2 LQKENI. With 3 bases clipped from V and 2 bases from J, the junction kept 6 bases outside the gene matches. This CDR3 comprises 15 residues. CDR3 DNA sequence: TGTGCCAGCTCACCTTCCACTAGCGGACCCTACGAGCAGTACTTC. Protein product: CASSPSTSGPYEQYF.

The gene calls are TRBV25-1 and TRBJ2-7; a possible D gene is TRBD1 (5 bases). This CDR3 region has 15 residues. Trimming pared 2 bases from V and 1 base from J, leaving 12 bases between. Germline lookup yields CDR1 MGHDK and CDR2 SYGVNS. This chain's CDR3 is CASSENSRGSYEQYF. The CDR3 DNA sequence: TGTGCCAGCAGTGAAAATAGTAGGGGTTCCTACGAGCAGTACTTC.

This clonotype has just a few counts. The chain joins TRBV7-8 to TRBJ2-6, with TRBD1 matching 8 bases. Looked up from germline, CDR1 is SGHVS and CDR2 is FQNEAQ. The CDR3 covers 15 residues. The junction had 1 base not matched to a gene; V was cut back by 4 bases and J by 2 bases. This CDR3 is CASSSGGTGANVLTF. In DNA form, the CDR3 reads TGTGCCAGCAGCTCAGGGGGCACTGGGGCCAACGTCCTGACTTTC.

The chain joins TRBV6-6 to TRBJ2-5, with 15 bases aligning to TRBD2. In germline, CDR1 is MNHNY, CDR2 SVGAGI (reference sequence). Trimming removed 0 bases from V and 4 bases from J; junction bases left unmatched: 0. This CDR3 is built from 16 residues. The DNA of the CDR3 is TGTGCCAGCAGTTACTCGGGACTAGCGGGAGGAGAGACCCAGTACTTC. It translates to CASSYSGLAGGETQYF.

This clonotype was recorded many times. V gene TRBV7-8 combines with J gene TRBJ2-6, with D perhaps TRBD1 (5 bases). The ends were cut back, 5 bases at V and 0 bases at J, with 8 bases in the middle. Germline CDR1 and CDR2: SGHVS and FQNEAQ. The CDR3 sequence is 15 residues long. DNA for the CDR3: TGTGCCAGCAGCCAACAGGTCTCTGGGGCCAACGTCCTGACTTTC. It encodes CASSQQVSGANVLTF.

The chain carries TRBV4-1 and TRBJ2-5; no clear D gene. CDR1 MGHRA and CDR2 YSYEKL come from the germline V gene. The CDR3 covers 12 residues. V dropped 4 bases and J dropped 5 bases, with 8 bases sitting between them. CDR3 loop: CASSRIGETQYF. DNA for the CDR3: TGCGCCAGCAGCCGCATAGGGGAGACCCAGTACTTC.

This clonotype has just a few counts. The chain joins TRBV6-2 or TRBV6-3 to TRBJ2-7; 12 nucleotides match TRBD2. This CDR3 region has 15 residues. Germline V gives CDR1 MNHEY, CDR2 SVGEGT. V lost 4 bases, J lost 4 bases, and 5 bases stayed unmatched. The CDR3, as DNA: TGTGCCAGCAGTTTAGGACTAGCGGGATTGTACGAGCAGTACTTC. Its protein product is CASSLGLAGLYEQYF.

The sample holds a few counts of this clonotype. The V and J genes are TRBV12-3 or TRBV12-4 and TRBJ1-2; D is unresolved. Trimming left V 2 bases short and J 4 bases short, with 8 bases between. CDR3 length: 13 amino acids. CDR3 residues: CASSLKRGYGYTF. For the CDR3, the DNA is TGTGCCAGCAGTTTAAAGCGGGGCTATGGCTACACCTTC.

This clonotype was picked up a small number of times. The V call is TRBV7-3, the J call TRBJ2-2, with a tentative D call TRBD1 (6 bases). Trimming took off 3 bases at V and 0 bases at J, with 11 bases between the two ends. The germline V gene encodes CDR1 SGHTA and CDR2 FQGTGA. The CDR3 loop spans 16 amino acids. CDR3 sequence reads: CASSFQGPSNTGELFF. The CDR3 DNA reads TGTGCCAGCAGCTTCCAGGGGCCGTCGAACACCGGGGAGCTGTTTTTT.

Ten or more counts support this clonotype. This chain connects TRBV2 to TRBJ2-2, with 9 positions matching TRBD1. The CDR3 consists of 15 residues. Germline V gives CDR1 SNHLY, CDR2 FYNNEI. The J segment lost 8 bases and the V segment lost 4 bases, leaving 8 bases of the junction unmatched. CDR3 residues: CASSAGQGSVGELFF. For the CDR3, the DNA is TGTGCCAGCAGTGCGGGACAGGGATCTGTAGGGGAGCTGTTTTTT.

This clonotype was seen more than once but under ten times. This chain joins TRBV30 and TRBJ2-3; D gene ambiguous. Germline V gives CDR1 GTSNPN, CDR2 SVGIG (reference sequence). There are 12 residues in the CDR3. V was trimmed by 3 bases and J by 4 bases, leaving 8 bases between them. Here the CDR3 DNA reads TGTGCCTGGAGGGGGAACTCAGATACGCAGTATTTT. It is translated as CAWRGNSDTQYF.

This clonotype was counted a few times. The chain combines TRBV5-1 with TRBJ1-2, with unresolved D. This CDR3 contains 14 residues. V lost 0 bases and J lost 6, with 12 bases in between. The germline V gene encodes CDR1 SGHRS and CDR2 YFSETQ. The CDR3 reads CASSLGYHLDGYTF. The CDR3 nucleotides read TGCGCCAGCAGCTTGGGGTACCACCTGGATGGCTACACCTTC. The full variable domain, in which reference TRBV5-1 and TRBJ1-2 provide the parts outside the CDR3, is KAGVTQTPRYLIKTRGQQVTLSCSPISGHRSVSWYQQTPGQGLQFLFEYFSETQRNKGNFPGRFSGRQFSNSRSEMNVSTLELGDSALYLCASSLGYHLDGYTFGSGTRLTVV.

The rearrangement uses TRBV6-5 and TRBJ1-2; D is uncertain. The length of the CDR3 is 13 residues. The germline gives CDR1 MNHEY, CDR2 SVGAGI. V lost 0 bases, J lost 7 bases, and 9 bases lay in between. The CDR3 reads CASSYSLGSGYTF. The CDR3 DNA reads TGTGCCAGCAGTTACTCACTTGGCTCTGGCTACACCTTC.

This clonotype was found a few times. The rearrangement joins TRBV3-1 to TRBJ2-2, with 10 bases lining up with TRBD2. J was trimmed by 6 bases and V by 4 bases; bases with no gene match: 5. Germline CDR1 LGHDT, CDR2 YNNKEL (reference sequence). The CDR3 consists of 15 residues. CDR3 in amino acids: CASSPSGGASGELFF. CDR3 coding DNA: TGTGCCAGCAGCCCGAGCGGGGGGGCATCCGGGGAGCTGTTTTTT.

This clonotype was detected ten times or more. The chain employs TRBV5-1 and TRBJ1-1; 8 bases line up with TRBD1. This CDR3 comprises 16 residues. CDR1 and CDR2 from the germline V gene are SGHRS and YFSETQ. Trimming took 0 bases from V and 4 from J; bases not matched to a gene: 8. CDR3 residues: CASSLGPGQGGTEAFF. CDR3 nucleotide sequence: TGCGCCAGCAGCTTGGGACCCGGACAGGGAGGCACTGAAGCTTTCTTT.

The rearrangement uses TRBV5-1 and TRBJ2-5; 8 bases match TRBD1. Unmatched junction bases numbered 4, after V lost 2 bases and J lost 4 bases. Germline lookup yields CDR1 SGHRS and CDR2 YFSETQ. CDR3 size: 14 residues. CDR3: CASSLQGVGETQYF. In DNA, the CDR3 is TGCGCCAGCAGCTTACAGGGGGTTGGAGAGACCCAGTACTTC.

The V and J genes are TRBV5-1 and TRBJ2-3, with a weak D call TRBD1 (5 bases). V shed 4 bases and J shed 3 bases, with 12 bases lying between them. This CDR3 has 14 amino acids. From germline, CDR1 is SGHRS and CDR2 YFSETQ. The CDR3 nucleotides are TGCGCCAGCAGCCCTGGGGCCGGGACAGATACGCAGTATTTT. This gives the protein CASSPGAGTDTQYF.

The CDR3 loop reads CASSQGTLGHVNTEAFF. For the CDR3, the DNA is TGTGCCAGCAGCCAAGGCACCTTAGGACACGTCAACACTGAAGCTTTCTTT. This sequence joins TRBV3-1 and TRBJ1-1; tentatively, D is TRBD1 (5 bases). The CDR3 totals 17 residues. V lost 1 base and J 2 bases, leaving 17 bases between the germline ends. From germline, CDR1 is LGHDT and CDR2 YNNKEL (reference sequence).

This clonotype was recorded many times. The chain combines TRBV20-1 with TRBJ2-3, with D perhaps matching TRBD2 (6 bases). Germline V gene lookup returns CDR1 DFQATT and CDR2 SNEGSKA (reference sequence). Deletions cut 5 bases from V and 6 bases from J, with 9 bases between. This CDR3 has 11 residues. CDR3 DNA: TGCAGTGCTCCGGGGGTTGATACGCAGTATTTT. Translating it yields CSAPGVDTQYF.

This clonotype was seen a few times. The chain recombines TRBV12-3 or TRBV12-4 with TRBJ2-7; 12 nucleotides align to TRBD2. The CDR3 extends over 16 amino acids. With V trimmed by 3 bases and J by 4 bases, 7 bases remained unmatched. The CDR3 spells CASSFSGLAGGYEQYF. The CDR3 nucleotides are TGTGCCAGCAGTTTCTCTGGGCTAGCGGGAGGGTACGAGCAGTACTTC.

This clonotype was seen at least ten times. The V call is TRBV5-4, the J call TRBJ1-1, with unresolved D. The CDR3 runs 12 residues. Trimming removed 7 bases at V and 1 base at J, with 8 bases between. Germline V CDR1 and CDR2: SGHNT, YYREEE (reference sequence). The CDR3 reads CASHPGNTEAFF. DNA of the CDR3: TGTGCCAGCCATCCAGGGAACACTGAAGCTTTCTTT.